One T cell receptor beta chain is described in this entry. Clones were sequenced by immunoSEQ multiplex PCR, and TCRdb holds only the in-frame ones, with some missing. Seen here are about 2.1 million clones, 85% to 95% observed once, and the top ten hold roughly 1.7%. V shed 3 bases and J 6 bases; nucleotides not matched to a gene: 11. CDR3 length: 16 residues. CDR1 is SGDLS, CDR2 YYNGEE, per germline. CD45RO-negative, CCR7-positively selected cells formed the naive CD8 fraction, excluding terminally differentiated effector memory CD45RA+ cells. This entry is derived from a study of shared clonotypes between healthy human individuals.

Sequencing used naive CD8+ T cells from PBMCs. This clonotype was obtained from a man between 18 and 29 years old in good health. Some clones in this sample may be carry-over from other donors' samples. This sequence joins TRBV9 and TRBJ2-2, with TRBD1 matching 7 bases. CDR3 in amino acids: CASSGEAGGRAGELFF. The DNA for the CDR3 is TGTGCCAGCAGCGGCGAAGCAGGGGGTAGGGCCGGGGAGCTGTTTTTT.